The following is a T cell receptor beta chain sequence with its context. Antigen unknown. PCR primers comprised 60 Vbeta and 13 Jbeta primers. TCRdb's copy holds only in-frame clones and misses some; the assay was immunoSEQ multiplex PCR. The repertoire holds around 190,000 clones, with roughly 80% as singletons. Donors were ostensibly healthy at sampling, although undocumented immune exposures were probable. This sample is drawn from a study of cytomegalovirus exposure and HLA in healthy donors. About the study: HLA-typed donors were the source of some 85 million unique TCRs, which an early data release held. Study-level points and caveats: The authors later found most CMV-associated TCR beta chains appeared HLA-restricted.

CDR1 is MNHNY and CDR2 is SVGAGI in the germline V gene (reference sequence). This CDR3 is 14 amino acids long. V shed 5 bases, J shed 10 bases, and the junction held 5 bases outside the gene matches. The sample consisted of PBMCs. The V and J genes are TRBV6-6 and TRBJ1-6; 10 bases line up with TRBD1. The source of this sequence is a woman younger than 45 in good health and CMV-seronegative. As DNA, the CDR3 is TGTGCCAGCAGTCTGACAGGGGGCGGCTCACCCCTCCACTTT. Translation gives CASSLTGGGSPLHF.